These 19 T cell receptor beta chains were all obtained from the same sample, sequenced in a study of shared clonotypes between healthy human individuals. Profiling relied on immunoSEQ multiplex PCR, and the TCRdb table lists in-frame clones only, not all of them. The sample includes about 2.4 million clones, roughly 93% seen only once; the top ten take approximately 0.37%. The sample consisted of naive CD4+ T cells from PBMCs. Subset described: CD45RA+ positively selected. The source of these receptors is a man between 18 and 35 years old in good health. Some clones in this sample may be carry-over from other donors' samples.

This clone was observed a handful of times. Written as DNA, the CDR3 is TGTGCCAGTAGTATAGCCGGGGGGAGCAATCAGCCCCAGCATTTT. It codes for CASSIAGGSNQPQHF. The chain carries TRBV19 and TRBJ1-5; D may be TRBD1 (5 bases). Germline loops: CDR1 LNHDA, CDR2 SQIVND (reference sequence). CDR3 length: 15 amino acids. Deletions cut 1 base from V and 1 base from J, with 8 bases between.

The chain uses TRBV11-3 and TRBJ2-3; possible D gene TRBD1, 5 bases. The CDR3 consists of 16 residues. CDR1 is SGHNT, CDR2 YENEEA, per germline. The V and J ends lost 5 bases and 1 base respectively, with 16 bases between them. This CDR3 reads CASSPTWGFGTDTQYF. The CDR3 nucleotides are TGTGCCAGCAGCCCCACTTGGGGCTTCGGCACAGATACGCAGTATTTT.

Of note for this clone: The same CDR3 is also encoded by other DNA sequences in this sample. The chain joins TRBV28 to TRBJ1-3; no clear D. With 3 bases removed from V and 2 bases from J, the gap between germline ends came to 8 bases. Germline V gene lookup returns CDR1 MDHEN and CDR2 SYDVKM. This CDR3 region has 14 residues. The CDR3 DNA sequence: TGTGCCAGCAGTTTTAGGGCAGCTGGAAACACCATATATTTT. This sequence encodes CASSFRAAGNTIYF.

V is TRBV14 and J is TRBJ2-5; 7 nucleotides match TRBD2. The CDR3 spans 20 residues. Germline CDR1 reads SGHDN; CDR2 reads FVKESK. V lost 0 bases, J lost 2 bases, and 18 bases stayed unmatched. CDR3 in DNA: TGTGCCAGCAGCCAAGATTGGCCAGCGGGATCCCCTACGATACAAGAGACCCAGTACTTC. The encoded protein is CASSQDWPAGSPTIQETQYF.

This clone is a singleton in its sample. The gene calls are TRBV18 and TRBJ2-7, with 8 bases aligning to TRBD1. With V trimmed by 3 bases and J by 2 bases, 6 bases remained unmatched. The CDR3 covers 15 residues. From germline, CDR1 is KGHSH and CDR2 LQKENI. CDR3 DNA: TGTGCCAGCTCACCGACCGGGGACAGGACCTACGAGCAGTACTTC. It yields the protein CASSPTGDRTYEQYF.

The rearrangement joins TRBV7-8 to TRBJ2-1; the D gene is possibly TRBD1 (6 bases). Trimming took off 2 bases at V and 7 bases at J, with 21 bases between the two ends. Germline V lookup: CDR1 SGHVS, CDR2 FQNEAQ. This CDR3 contains 17 residues. DNA for the CDR3: TGTGCCAGCAGCTTACGAGGTGCTCGCGGACAGTCGAATGAGCAGTTCTTC. Protein sequence: CASSLRGARGQSNEQFF.

Worth noting for this clone: The junction differs from germline at one of its ends, possibly a read error. CDR3 residues: CANSLGPIGAGNTIYF. The CDR3 DNA sequence: TGTGCCAACAGCTTGGGGCCTATAGGCGCTGGAAACACCATATATTTT. The J gene is TRBJ1-3, the V gene TRBV11-2; the D gene is possibly TRBD1 (5 bases). This CDR3 has 16 residues. Germline CDR1 SGHAT, CDR2 FQNNGV.

The V gene is TRBV7-2, the J gene TRBJ1-6; tentative D call: TRBD1 (6 bases). CDR3 length: 13 amino acids. From germline, CDR1 is SGHTA and CDR2 FQGNSA. The V gene lost 4 bases and the J gene lost 10 bases, with 11 bases spanning the gap. Written as DNA, the CDR3 is TGTGCCAGCAGCTCCACAGGGCGCTCACCCCTCCACTTT. Translated: CASSSTGRSPLHF.

This chain uses TRBV29-1 with TRBJ2-7; D is possibly TRBD1 or TRBD2 (5 bases each). With 6 bases removed from V and 12 bases from J, the gap between germline ends came to 15 bases. The germline gives CDR1 SQVTM, CDR2 ANQGSEA. The CDR3 totals 10 residues. CDR3 sequence: CSVWDGGWYF. DNA of the CDR3: TGCAGCGTGTGGGACGGAGGATGGTACTTC.

The chain combines TRBV9 with TRBJ2-3; 10 bases line up with TRBD1. Trimming removed 3 bases from V and 1 base from J; junction bases left unmatched: 5. The CDR3 loop spans 16 amino acids. Germline CDR1 and CDR2: SGDLS and YYNGEE. In DNA form, the CDR3 reads TGTGCCAGCAGCGGACAGGGGGCAGGTGGCACAGATACGCAGTATTTT. Its protein is CASSGQGAGGTDTQYF.

The chain joins TRBV7-3 to TRBJ2-1, with TRBD2 matching over 9 bases. Germline V CDR1 and CDR2: SGHTA, FQGTGA. The CDR3 totals 18 residues. V lost 2 bases to trimming and J lost 8 bases; unmatched junction nucleotides: 16. CDR3 sequence: CASSLHVGGRAVIYEQFF. The CDR3 nucleotides read TGTGCCAGCAGCTTACATGTCGGCGGGAGGGCCGTCATCTATGAGCAGTTCTTC. The full variable domain, in which reference TRBV7-3 and TRBJ2-1 provide the parts outside the CDR3, is GAGVSQTPSNKVTEKGKYVELRCDPISGHTALYWYRQSLGQGPEFLIYFQGTGAADDSGLPNDRFFAVRPEGSVSTLKIQRTERGDSAVYLCASSLHVGGRAVIYEQFFGPGTRLTVL.

The rearrangement joins TRBV6-5 to TRBJ2-2; D unclear. V dropped 0 bases and J dropped 10 bases, with 18 bases sitting between them. Germline values: CDR1 MNHEY, CDR2 SVGAGI. The CDR3 runs to 16 residues. The CDR3 coding sequence is TGTGCCAGCAGTTACTCGTATTCCTTGCCTCTGTCGGAGCTGTTTTTT. Amino acid sequence: CASSYSYSLPLSELFF.

The chain couples TRBV6-1 to TRBJ2-2, with D tentatively TRBD1 (6 bases). Germline assignment: CDR1 MNHNS and CDR2 SASEGT. This CDR3 spans 13 amino acids. V was pared by 7 bases and J by 7 bases, with 13 bases between. CDR3 nucleotides: TGTGCCAGCACGAGGGGGTCCATCGGGGAGCTGTTTTTT. Translation: CASTRGSIGELFF.

The gene calls are TRBV28 and TRBJ2-1; no reliable D call. The V gene's germline CDR1 is MDHEN and CDR2 SYDVKM. This CDR3 spans 18 amino acids. With 6 bases removed from V and 2 bases from J, the gap between germline ends came to 23 bases. The DNA of the CDR3 is TGTGCCAGCAGCGCCAGAATTTTCGGGCAGACTCCCTACAATGAGCAGTTCTTC. Translation: CASSARIFGQTPYNEQFF.

The genes are TRBV7-8 and TRBJ2-5, with TRBD2 matching 8 bases. This CDR3 has 16 amino acids. Germline loops: CDR1 SGHVS, CDR2 FQNEAQ. Unmatched junction bases numbered 5, after V lost 2 bases and J lost 0 bases. CDR3 protein: CASSLRPSGYQETQYF. As DNA, the CDR3 is TGTGCCAGCAGCTTACGCCCTAGCGGGTACCAAGAGACCCAGTACTTC.

V gene TRBV7-2 combines with J gene TRBJ1-5, with a possible D match to TRBD1 (5 bases). Trimming took off 5 bases at V and 7 bases at J, with 15 bases between the two ends. CDR1 is SGHTA, CDR2 FQGNSA, per germline. This CDR3 contains 14 residues. The CDR3 is CASSGDSLGQPQHF. The CDR3 bases are TGTGCCAGCAGCGGAGACAGCCTTGGACAGCCCCAGCATTTT.

The chain is built from TRBV29-1 and TRBJ2-3; D is ambiguous. The CDR3 extends over 13 amino acids. Per the germline V gene, CDR1 is SQVTM and CDR2 is ANQGSEA. V was trimmed by 7 bases and J by 0 bases, leaving 11 bases between them. The CDR3 is CSAGVGSTDTQYF. The CDR3 coding sequence is TGCAGCGCAGGTGTGGGAAGCACAGATACGCAGTATTTT.

The CDR3 loop is CASSSRSTPAYEQYF. The CDR3, as DNA: TGTGCCAGCAGCTCAAGATCCACCCCCGCCTACGAGCAGTACTTC. This chain links TRBV5-8 with TRBJ2-7; D is undetermined. This CDR3 region has 15 residues. Trimming cost V 3 bases and J 2 bases, with 15 bases left between them. Germline CDR1 is SGHTS and CDR2 is YDEGEE.

This clone was counted once. This chain uses TRBV5-1 with TRBJ2-5, with D possibly being TRBD2 (6 bases). Trimming stripped 1 base from V and 5 bases from J, with 9 bases between. CDR1 is SGHRS, CDR2 YFSETQ, per germline. The CDR3 totals 13 residues. CDR3 bases: TGCGCCAGCAGCTTGCGGGAGCGGGAGACCCAGTACTTC. Translated: CASSLRERETQYF.